The 27 T cell receptor beta chains below all came from one sample that was sequenced in a study of blood T cell repertoires in COVID-19 (TCRdb year 2020). Library generation was performed with the immunoSEQ multiplex PCR assay. Entries here come from immuneACCESS through TCRdb and include only in-frame sequences with V and J called. Some clones fail to appear in such tables; in the studies checked, an unresolved V gene covers under half of the shortfall, and the cause of the remainder is unknown. The sample table lists some 350,000 clones, around 82% of them with a count of one. The ten largest clonotypes hold 2.5% to 3% of the sample. The specimen was peripheral blood. The receptors were sampled from a man aged 25 to 40 with active or convalescent COVID-19.

The rearrangement links TRBV25-1 to TRBJ1-1; 7 bases fit TRBD1. With V trimmed by 2 bases and J by 1 base, 13 bases remained unmatched. The germline CDR1 and CDR2 sequences are MGHDK and SYGVNS. This CDR3 region has 18 residues. CDR3: CASSEGQVIVRRNTEAFF. CDR3 in DNA: TGTGCCAGCAGTGAAGGACAGGTAATTGTCAGGCGGAACACTGAAGCTTTCTTT.

The chain employs TRBV30 and TRBJ2-5; weak D call: TRBD2 (8 bases). Germline V gives CDR1 GTSNPN, CDR2 SVGIG (reference sequence). This CDR3 is 15 amino acids long. V was cut by 4 bases and J by 7 bases, with 22 bases left in between. The CDR3 sequence is CAWTVSSGPGGTQYF. DNA for the CDR3: TGTGCCTGGACGGTCTCTAGCGGGCCAGGGGGGACCCAGTACTTC.

This clone has a single count. CDR3 in DNA: TGTGCCAGCAGCTTAGGGACTAGCGGAAACAATGAGCAGTTCTTC. Translated, it gives CASSLGTSGNNEQFF. The chain joins TRBV11-2 to TRBJ2-1; 10 bases line up with TRBD2. CDR1 is SGHAT, CDR2 FQNNGV, per germline. The CDR3 has 15 amino acids. With V trimmed by 1 base and J by 5 bases, 2 bases remained unmatched.

The chain couples TRBV28 to TRBJ2-7; the match to TRBD1 covers 7 bases. Germline values: CDR1 MDHEN, CDR2 SYDVKM. The CDR3 runs 15 residues. The V and J ends lost 4 bases and 3 bases, in that order; junction bases with no gene match: 9. The DNA for the CDR3 is TGTGCCAGCAGTTCGACGGGACAGAGCATCTACGAGCAGTACTTC. Protein product: CASSSTGQSIYEQYF.

The chain has TRBV7-6 and TRBJ2-1; D remains unclear. CDR3 size: 15 residues. Germline CDR1 SGHVS, CDR2 FNYEAQ. The ends were cut back, 3 bases at V and 0 bases at J, with 9 bases in the middle. This chain's CDR3 is CASSFAAPSYNEQFF. DNA of the CDR3: TGTGCCAGCAGCTTTGCGGCCCCCTCCTACAATGAGCAGTTCTTC.

This chain uses TRBV4-3 with TRBJ2-3, with 10 bases aligning to TRBD2. V lost 4 bases and J lost 5; bases outside the gene matches: 15. This CDR3 spans 18 amino acids. Germline V CDR1 and CDR2: LGHNA, YSLEER. The CDR3 region is CASSPKAVAGGRGDTQYF. CDR3 DNA: TGCGCCAGCAGCCCGAAGGCGGTAGCGGGGGGCCGGGGAGATACGCAGTATTTT.

This clone was seen just once. The chain has TRBV30 and TRBJ2-3, with a tentative D call TRBD2 (6 bases). Germline V gives CDR1 GTSNPN, CDR2 SVGIG (reference sequence). The CDR3 is made up of 15 amino acids. V was cut by 0 bases and J by 4 bases, with 14 bases left in between. CDR3 in amino acids: CAWSVIVWGADTQYF. The DNA of the CDR3 is TGTGCCTGGAGTGTAATTGTATGGGGGGCAGATACGCAGTATTTT.

The chain employs TRBV9 and TRBJ1-1, with 8 bases lining up with TRBD1. This CDR3 comprises 14 residues. CDR1 is SGDLS and CDR2 is YYNGEE in the germline V gene. V lost 3 bases, J lost 3 bases, and 4 bases stayed unmatched. The CDR3 sequence is CASSAPGQDTEAFF. The CDR3 nucleotides are TGTGCCAGCAGCGCCCCGGGACAGGACACTGAAGCTTTCTTT.

The V and J genes are TRBV10-2 and TRBJ1-2, with D possibly TRBD1 on 5 matching bases. V lost 9 bases, J lost 1 base, and 15 bases lay in between. CDR1 is WSHSY, CDR2 SAAADI, per germline. The CDR3 runs 14 residues. The CDR3 loop reads CASAPGHLNYGYTF. CDR3 coding DNA: TGCGCCAGTGCACCAGGGCATCTTAACTATGGCTACACCTTC.

The chain couples TRBV11-2 to TRBJ2-3, with 14 bases fitting TRBD2. V lost 4 bases, J lost 6 bases, and 6 bases stayed unmatched. The CDR3 runs 16 residues. CDR1 and CDR2 (germline): SGHAT, FQNNGV. The CDR3 DNA reads TGTGCCAGCAGCTCGAGACTAGCGGGAGGGCCGGATACGCAGTATTTT. Translation gives CASSSRLAGGPDTQYF.

The chain joins TRBV4-2 to TRBJ1-4, with D hard to call. Looked up from germline, CDR1 is LGHNA and CDR2 is YNFKEQ. V gave up 1 base and J gave up 0 bases, with 9 bases separating them. CDR3 size: 16 residues. The CDR3 protein is CASSQVRRATNEKLFF. CDR3 coding DNA: TGTGCCAGCAGCCAAGTGCGGAGAGCAACTAATGAAAAACTGTTTTTT.

The chain has TRBV6-2 or TRBV6-3 and TRBJ2-3; D might be TRBD2 (7 bases). Germline CDR1 is MNHEY and CDR2 is SVGEGT. This CDR3 has 16 amino acids. V was clipped by 2 bases and J by 3 bases, with 15 bases between them. The CDR3 bases are TGTGCCAGCAGTTACCCTCCGGAGGGGGGGACAGATACGCAGTATTTT. Protein sequence: CASSYPPEGGTDTQYF.

The V call is TRBV5-6, the J call TRBJ2-5; D is possibly TRBD1 (6 bases). This CDR3 contains 14 residues. Germline loops: CDR1 SGHDT, CDR2 YYEEEE. Trimming took off 2 bases at V and 5 bases at J, with 13 bases between the two ends. The CDR3 is CASSFPGVEETQYF. CDR3 DNA sequence: TGTGCCAGCAGCTTCCCAGGGGTAGAGGAGACCCAGTACTTC.

The chain has TRBV21-1 and TRBJ2-3; TRBD2, the table's D call, was not compared with the DNA. TRBV21-1 is given as a pseudogene. The CDR3 sequence is 16 residues long. This chain's CDR3 is CASSQTRGWSTDTQYF. The CDR3 DNA is TGTGCCAGCAGCCAAACTAGAGGGTGGAGTACAGATACGCAGTATTTT.

The chain links TRBV3-1 (or the pseudogene TRBV3-2) to TRBJ2-5, with TRBD2 identical over 9 bases. This CDR3 spans 15 amino acids. V lost 4 bases to trimming and J lost 7 bases; unmatched junction nucleotides: 10. CDR1 and CDR2 (germline): LGHDT, YNNKEL (reference sequence). The CDR3 sequence: CASSLLAGGHGTQYF. In DNA, the CDR3 is TGTGCCAGCAGCCTACTTGCGGGGGGGCATGGGACCCAGTACTTC.

J is TRBJ2-2 and V is TRBV9; 14 nucleotides match TRBD2. CDR1 is SGDLS, CDR2 YYNGEE, per germline. The CDR3 covers 19 residues. The V and J ends lost 5 bases and 4 bases, in that order; junction bases with no gene match: 13. CDR3 bases: TGTGCCAGCAGTGGTACCGGGACTAGCGGGAGTCGTAGCACCGGGGAGCTGTTTTTT. It is translated as CASSGTGTSGSRSTGELFF. The full variable domain, rest sourced from reference TRBV9 and TRBJ2-2, is DSGVTQTPKHLITATGQRVTLRCSPRSGDLSVYWYQQSLDQGLQFLIQYYNGEERAKGNILERFSAQQFPDLHSELNLSSLELGDSALYFCASSGTGTSGSRSTGELFFGEGSRLTVL.

The gene calls are TRBV5-6 and TRBJ1-2; possibly TRBD1 for D (6 bases). The CDR3 is 15 amino acids. CDR1 SGHDT and CDR2 YYEEEE come from the germline V gene. Deletions cut 5 bases from V and 5 bases from J, with 19 bases between. The CDR3 sequence: CASRDEEQGPYGYTF. The CDR3, as DNA: TGTGCCAGCAGGGATGAGGAACAGGGTCCTTATGGCTACACCTTC.

This clone was recorded only once. The chain has TRBV18 and TRBJ1-2; 9 bases fit TRBD1. CDR1 is KGHSH, CDR2 LQKENI, per germline. CDR3 size: 16 residues. J gave up 7 bases and V 2 bases, and 11 bases lay outside the gene matches. CDR3 in DNA: TGTGCCAGCTCACCAAACCGGGACAGGGATGCCGGTGGCTACACCTTC. It is translated as CASSPNRDRDAGGYTF.

The CDR3 region is CASRKRSSSTDTQYF. CDR3 in DNA: TGTGCCAGCCGGAAGAGGTCCTCTAGCACAGATACGCAGTATTTT. The V gene is TRBV2, the J gene TRBJ2-3; D call uncertain. Per germline, CDR1 SNHLY and CDR2 FYNNEI. The CDR3 has 15 residues. The V gene lost 8 bases and the J gene lost 0 bases, with 15 bases spanning the gap.

V usage is TRBV4-3 and J usage is TRBJ2-3; 10 bases match TRBD2. V trimming: 2 bases; J trimming: 4 bases; junction bases outside the gene matches: 12. Germline CDR1 LGHNA, CDR2 YSLEER. CDR3 size: 18 residues. The CDR3 loop reads CASSQSSSGSYWADTQYF. CDR3 coding DNA: TGCGCCAGCAGCCAAAGTTCTAGCGGGAGTTATTGGGCAGATACGCAGTATTTT.

The genes are TRBV5-5 and TRBJ2-7, with TRBD1 matching 9 bases. With V trimmed by 2 bases and J by 2 bases, 8 bases remained unmatched. Germline V CDR1 and CDR2: SGHKS, YYEKEE (reference sequence). The CDR3 spans 16 residues. Here the CDR3 DNA reads TGTGCCAGCAGCTTCTCCGGGACAGGGTGGCCCTACGAGCAGTACTTC. Its translation: CASSFSGTGWPYEQYF.

This chain connects TRBV7-2 to TRBJ1-1, with TRBD1 as a possible D gene (6 bases). Germline V lookup: CDR1 SGHTA, CDR2 FQGNSA. Trimming shortened V by 5 bases and J by 4 bases, and 11 bases separated the two germline ends. The CDR3 sequence is 13 residues long. The CDR3 DNA sequence: TGTGCCAGCAGCCGGCAGGGGAGCACTGAAGCTTTCTTT. It is translated as CASSRQGSTEAFF.

The chain employs TRBV29-1 and TRBJ2-1; 10 bases are a match to TRBD2. Per germline, CDR1 SQVTM and CDR2 ANQGSEA. The CDR3 loop spans 16 amino acids. The V gene end was trimmed by 6 bases and the J gene end by 4 bases; junction bases not matched to a gene: 12. CDR3 sequence (DNA): TGCAGCGTCCGTGGGATAGCGGGAGGAGAATACAATGAGCAGTTCTTC. This translates into CSVRGIAGGEYNEQFF.

J is TRBJ2-7 and V is TRBV11-2, with D uncertain. Germline-derived CDR1 and CDR2 are SGHAT and FQNNGV. This CDR3 has 12 amino acids. V was pared by 5 bases and J by 3 bases, with 8 bases between. DNA for the CDR3: TGTGCCAGCAGCCGGTTCCTCTACGAGCAGTACTTC. This translates into CASSRFLYEQYF.

The gene calls are TRBV4-3 and TRBJ1-5; no firm D call. V was pared by 0 bases and J by 3 bases, with 6 bases between. The CDR3 consists of 14 residues. Germline CDR1 reads LGHNA; CDR2 reads YSLEER. The CDR3 region is CASSQDSVNQPQHF. For the CDR3, the DNA is TGCGCCAGCAGCCAAGATTCTGTCAATCAGCCCCAGCATTTT.

J is TRBJ2-7 and V is TRBV24-1; D unclear. There are 15 residues in the CDR3. Deletions cut 3 bases from V and 3 bases from J, with 14 bases between. Germline V gives CDR1 KGHDR, CDR2 SFDVKD. CDR3 sequence: CATSDPIGGSYEQYF. CDR3 coding DNA: TGTGCCACCAGTGATCCCATTGGCGGCAGCTACGAGCAGTACTTC.

The V call is TRBV27, the J call TRBJ2-7; 12 bases match TRBD2. V lost 5 bases, J lost 2 bases, and 7 bases stayed unmatched. CDR1 and CDR2 from the germline V gene are MNHEY and SMNVEV (reference sequence). The CDR3 runs 16 residues. CDR3 loop: CASSTSRTSGTYEQYF. In nucleotides, the CDR3 is TGTGCCAGCAGTACGTCAAGGACTAGCGGGACCTACGAGCAGTACTTC.